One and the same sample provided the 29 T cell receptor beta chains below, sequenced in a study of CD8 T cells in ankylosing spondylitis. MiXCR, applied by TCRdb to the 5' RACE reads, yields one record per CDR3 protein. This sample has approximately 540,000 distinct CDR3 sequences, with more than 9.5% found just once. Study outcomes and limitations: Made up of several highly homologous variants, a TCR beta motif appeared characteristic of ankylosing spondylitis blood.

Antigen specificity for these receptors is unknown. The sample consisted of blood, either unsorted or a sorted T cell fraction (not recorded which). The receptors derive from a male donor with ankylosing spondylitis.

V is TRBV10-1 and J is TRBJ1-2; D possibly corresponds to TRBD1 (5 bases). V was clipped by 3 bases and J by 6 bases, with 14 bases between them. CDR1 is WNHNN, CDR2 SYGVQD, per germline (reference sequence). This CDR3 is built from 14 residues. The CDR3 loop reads CASSDGDSVDGYTF. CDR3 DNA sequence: TGCGCCAGCAGTGACGGGGACTCCGTAGATGGCTACACCTTC.

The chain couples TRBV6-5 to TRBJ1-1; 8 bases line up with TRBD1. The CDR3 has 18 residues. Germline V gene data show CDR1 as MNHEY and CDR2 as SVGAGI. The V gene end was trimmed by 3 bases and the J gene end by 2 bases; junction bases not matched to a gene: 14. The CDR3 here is CASSYSWSPTGVNTEAFF. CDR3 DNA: TGTGCCAGCAGTTATTCTTGGTCGCCGACAGGGGTTAACACTGAAGCTTTCTTT.

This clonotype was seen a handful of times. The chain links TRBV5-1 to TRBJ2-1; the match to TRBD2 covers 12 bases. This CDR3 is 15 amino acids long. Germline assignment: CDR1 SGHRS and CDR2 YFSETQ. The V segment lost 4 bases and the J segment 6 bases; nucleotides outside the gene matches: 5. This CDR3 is CASSVLAGGLNEQFF. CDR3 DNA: TGCGCCAGCAGCGTACTAGCGGGAGGACTCAATGAGCAGTTCTTC.

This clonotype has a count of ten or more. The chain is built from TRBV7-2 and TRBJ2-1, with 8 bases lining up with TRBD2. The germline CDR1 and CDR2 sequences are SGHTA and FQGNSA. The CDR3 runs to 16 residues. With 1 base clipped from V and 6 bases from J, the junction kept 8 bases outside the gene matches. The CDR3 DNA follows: TGTGCCAGCAGCTTAGGGAGCGGGAGCCCCCCCAATGAGCAGTTCTTC. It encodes CASSLGSGSPPNEQFF.

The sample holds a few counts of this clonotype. The DNA of the CDR3 is TGTGCCAGCAGCCAAGAGGCCCTCACAGATACGCAGTATTTT. This gives the protein CASSQEALTDTQYF. The chain carries TRBV3-1 and TRBJ2-3; D ambiguous. V was trimmed by 0 bases and J by 2 bases, leaving 6 bases between them. The CDR3 is 14 residues long. Germline V gene data show CDR1 as LGHDT and CDR2 as YNNKEL (reference sequence).

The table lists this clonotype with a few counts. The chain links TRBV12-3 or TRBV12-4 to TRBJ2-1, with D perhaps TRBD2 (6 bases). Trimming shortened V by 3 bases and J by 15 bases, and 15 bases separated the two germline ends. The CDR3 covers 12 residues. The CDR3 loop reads CASSLTRGAPFF. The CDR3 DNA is TGTGCCAGCAGTTTGACTAGAGGAGCGCCGTTCTTC.

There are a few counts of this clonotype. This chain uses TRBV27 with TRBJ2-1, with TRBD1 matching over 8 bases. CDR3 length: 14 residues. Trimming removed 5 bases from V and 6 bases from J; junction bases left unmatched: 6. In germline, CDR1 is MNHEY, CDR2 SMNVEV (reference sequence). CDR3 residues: CASSPTGAGNEQFF. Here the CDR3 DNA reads TGTGCCAGCAGTCCGACAGGGGCGGGCAATGAGCAGTTCTTC.

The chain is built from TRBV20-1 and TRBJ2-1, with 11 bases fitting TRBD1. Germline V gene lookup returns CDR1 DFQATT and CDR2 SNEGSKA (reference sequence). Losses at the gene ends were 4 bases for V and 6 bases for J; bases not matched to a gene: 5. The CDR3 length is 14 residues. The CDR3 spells CSATRDRGANEQFF. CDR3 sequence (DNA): TGCAGTGCTACACGGGACAGGGGGGCCAATGAGCAGTTCTTC.

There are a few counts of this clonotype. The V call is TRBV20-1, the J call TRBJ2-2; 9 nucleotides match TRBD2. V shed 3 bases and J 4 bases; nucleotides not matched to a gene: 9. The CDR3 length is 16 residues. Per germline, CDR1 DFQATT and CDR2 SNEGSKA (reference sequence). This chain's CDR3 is CSASRPYSGSTGELFF. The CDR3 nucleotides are TGCAGTGCTAGCCGTCCTTATAGCGGGAGCACCGGGGAGCTGTTTTTT.

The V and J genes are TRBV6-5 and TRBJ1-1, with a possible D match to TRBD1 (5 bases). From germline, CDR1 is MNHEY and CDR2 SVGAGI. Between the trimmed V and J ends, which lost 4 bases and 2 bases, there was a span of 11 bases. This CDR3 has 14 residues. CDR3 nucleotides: TGTGCCAGCAGTTGGCTCAGGGACAACACTGAAGCTTTCTTT. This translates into CASSWLRDNTEAFF.

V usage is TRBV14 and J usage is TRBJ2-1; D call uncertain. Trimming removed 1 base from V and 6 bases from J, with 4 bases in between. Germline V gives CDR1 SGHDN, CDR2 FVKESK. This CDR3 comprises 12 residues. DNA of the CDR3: TGTGCCAGCAGCCAAGTTCTCAATGAGCAGTTCTTC. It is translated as CASSQVLNEQFF.

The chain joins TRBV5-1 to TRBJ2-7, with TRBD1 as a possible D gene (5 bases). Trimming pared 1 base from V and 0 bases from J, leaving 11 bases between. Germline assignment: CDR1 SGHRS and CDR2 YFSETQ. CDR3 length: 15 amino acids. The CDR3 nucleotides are TGCGCCAGCAGCTTGCGTCAGGGAAGCTCCTACGAGCAGTACGTC. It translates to CASSLRQGSSYEQYV.

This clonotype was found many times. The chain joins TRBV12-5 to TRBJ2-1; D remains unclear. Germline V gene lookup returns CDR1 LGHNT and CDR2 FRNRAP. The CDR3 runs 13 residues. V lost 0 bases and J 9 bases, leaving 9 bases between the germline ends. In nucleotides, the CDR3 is TGTGCTAGTGGTTTGGTAACTGAAAGTGAGCAGTTCTTC. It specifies CASGLVTESEQFF.

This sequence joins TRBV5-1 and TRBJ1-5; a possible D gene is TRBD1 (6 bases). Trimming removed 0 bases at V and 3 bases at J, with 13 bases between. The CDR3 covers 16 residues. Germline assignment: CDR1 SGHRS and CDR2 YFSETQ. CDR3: CASSLGSGDFNQPQHF. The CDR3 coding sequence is TGCGCCAGCAGCTTGGGTTCAGGGGACTTCAATCAGCCCCAGCATTTT.

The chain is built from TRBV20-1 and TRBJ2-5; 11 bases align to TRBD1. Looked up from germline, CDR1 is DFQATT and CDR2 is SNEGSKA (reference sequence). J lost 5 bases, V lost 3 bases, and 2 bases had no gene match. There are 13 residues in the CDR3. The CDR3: CSARDRGQETQYF. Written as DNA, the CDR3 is TGCAGTGCTAGGGACAGGGGGCAGGAGACCCAGTACTTC.

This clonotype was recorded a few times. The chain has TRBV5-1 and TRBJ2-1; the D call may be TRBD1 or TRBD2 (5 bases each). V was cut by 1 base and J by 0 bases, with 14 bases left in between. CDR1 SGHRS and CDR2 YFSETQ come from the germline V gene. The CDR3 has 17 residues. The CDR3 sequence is CASSLNGGTGSYNEQFF. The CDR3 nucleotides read TGCGCCAGCAGCTTGAATGGGGGAACGGGCTCCTACAATGAGCAGTTCTTC.

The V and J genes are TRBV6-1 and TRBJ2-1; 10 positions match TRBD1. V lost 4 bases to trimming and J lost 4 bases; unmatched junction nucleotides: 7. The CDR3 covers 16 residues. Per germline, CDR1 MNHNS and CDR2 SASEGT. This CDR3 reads CASSGQGAEFYNEQFF. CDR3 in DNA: TGTGCCAGCAGTGGACAGGGGGCTGAGTTTTACAATGAGCAGTTCTTC.

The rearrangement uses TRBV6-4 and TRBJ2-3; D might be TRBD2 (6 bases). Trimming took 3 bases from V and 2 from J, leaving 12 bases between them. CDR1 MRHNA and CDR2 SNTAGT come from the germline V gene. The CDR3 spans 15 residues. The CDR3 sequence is CASSELARLTDTQYF. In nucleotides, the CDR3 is TGTGCCAGCAGTGAGCTAGCGAGACTCACAGATACGCAGTATTTT.

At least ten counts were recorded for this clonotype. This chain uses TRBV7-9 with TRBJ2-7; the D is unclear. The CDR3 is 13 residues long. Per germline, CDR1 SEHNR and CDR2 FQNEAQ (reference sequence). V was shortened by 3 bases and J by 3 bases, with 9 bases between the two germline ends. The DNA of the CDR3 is TGTGCCAGCAGCTTGTCGGCTAGCTACGAGCAGTACGTC. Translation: CASSLSASYEQYV.

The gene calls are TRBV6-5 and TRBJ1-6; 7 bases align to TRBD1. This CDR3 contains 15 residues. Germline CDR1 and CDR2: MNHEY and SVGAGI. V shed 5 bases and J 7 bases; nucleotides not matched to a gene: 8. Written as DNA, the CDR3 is TGTGCCAGCAGTAACCAAGACAGGGTGAATTCACCCCTCCACTTT. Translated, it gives CASSNQDRVNSPLHF.

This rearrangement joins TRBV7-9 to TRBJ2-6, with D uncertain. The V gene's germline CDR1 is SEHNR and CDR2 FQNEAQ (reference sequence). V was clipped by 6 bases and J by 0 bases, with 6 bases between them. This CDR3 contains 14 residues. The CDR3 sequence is CASRPNSGANVLTF. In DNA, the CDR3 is TGTGCCAGCAGGCCTAACTCTGGGGCCAACGTCCTGACTTTC.

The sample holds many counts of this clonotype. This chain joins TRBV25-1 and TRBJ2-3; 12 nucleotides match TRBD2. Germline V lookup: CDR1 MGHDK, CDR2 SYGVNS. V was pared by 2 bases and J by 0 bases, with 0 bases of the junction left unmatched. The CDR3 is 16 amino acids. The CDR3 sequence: CASSELAGGSTDTQYF. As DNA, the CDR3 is TGTGCCAGCAGTGAACTAGCGGGAGGGAGCACAGATACGCAGTATTTT.

This CDR3 is CASSLDRLYEQYV. The CDR3 nucleotides are TGTGCCAGCAGCTTAGACAGACTATACGAGCAGTACGTC. V and J are TRBV7-2 and TRBJ2-7; possibly TRBD2 for D (5 bases). The CDR3 runs 13 residues. CDR1 and CDR2 from the germline V gene are SGHTA and FQGNSA. The V end was cut by 1 base, the J end by 4 bases, with 8 bases between.

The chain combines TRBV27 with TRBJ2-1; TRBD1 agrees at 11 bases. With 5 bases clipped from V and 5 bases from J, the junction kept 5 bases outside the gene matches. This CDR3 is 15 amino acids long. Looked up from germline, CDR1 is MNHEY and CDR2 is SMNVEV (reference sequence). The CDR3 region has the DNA TGTGCCAGCAGTCTCGGACAGGGGGCGAACAATGAGCAGTTCTTC. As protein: CASSLGQGANNEQFF.

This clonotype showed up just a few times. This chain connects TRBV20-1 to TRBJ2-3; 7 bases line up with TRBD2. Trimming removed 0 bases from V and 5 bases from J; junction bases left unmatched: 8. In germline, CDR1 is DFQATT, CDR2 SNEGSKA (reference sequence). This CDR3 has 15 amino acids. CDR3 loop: CSARDPSGPGDTQYF. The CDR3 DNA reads TGCAGTGCTAGAGATCCTAGCGGTCCTGGAGATACGCAGTATTTT.

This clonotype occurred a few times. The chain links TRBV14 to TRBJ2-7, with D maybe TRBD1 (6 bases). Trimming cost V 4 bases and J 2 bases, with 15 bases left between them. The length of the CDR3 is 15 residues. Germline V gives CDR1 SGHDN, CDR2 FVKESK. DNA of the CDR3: TGTGCCAGCAGCCCAGGACAGCTCCTAACCTACGAGCAGTACGTC. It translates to CASSPGQLLTYEQYV.

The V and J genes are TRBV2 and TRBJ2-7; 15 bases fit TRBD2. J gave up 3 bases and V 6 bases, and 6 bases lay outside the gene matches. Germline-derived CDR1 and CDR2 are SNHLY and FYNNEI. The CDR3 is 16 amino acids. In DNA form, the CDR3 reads TGTGCCAGCAGCGCTCCGGGACTAGCGGGAGGCTACGAGCAGTACTTC. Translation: CASSAPGLAGGYEQYF.

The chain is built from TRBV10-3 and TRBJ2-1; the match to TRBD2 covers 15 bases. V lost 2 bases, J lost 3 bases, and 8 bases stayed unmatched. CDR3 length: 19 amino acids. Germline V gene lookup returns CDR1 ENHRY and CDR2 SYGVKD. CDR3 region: CAISEPRTSGRAFYNEQFF. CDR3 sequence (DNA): TGTGCCATCAGTGAGCCTCGGACTAGCGGGAGGGCGTTCTACAATGAGCAGTTCTTC.

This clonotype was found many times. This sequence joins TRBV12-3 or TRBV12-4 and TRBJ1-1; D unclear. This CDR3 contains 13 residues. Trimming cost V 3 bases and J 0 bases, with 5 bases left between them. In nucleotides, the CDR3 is TGTGCCAGCAGTTTCGCTCTGAACACTGAAGCTTTCTTT. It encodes CASSFALNTEAFF.